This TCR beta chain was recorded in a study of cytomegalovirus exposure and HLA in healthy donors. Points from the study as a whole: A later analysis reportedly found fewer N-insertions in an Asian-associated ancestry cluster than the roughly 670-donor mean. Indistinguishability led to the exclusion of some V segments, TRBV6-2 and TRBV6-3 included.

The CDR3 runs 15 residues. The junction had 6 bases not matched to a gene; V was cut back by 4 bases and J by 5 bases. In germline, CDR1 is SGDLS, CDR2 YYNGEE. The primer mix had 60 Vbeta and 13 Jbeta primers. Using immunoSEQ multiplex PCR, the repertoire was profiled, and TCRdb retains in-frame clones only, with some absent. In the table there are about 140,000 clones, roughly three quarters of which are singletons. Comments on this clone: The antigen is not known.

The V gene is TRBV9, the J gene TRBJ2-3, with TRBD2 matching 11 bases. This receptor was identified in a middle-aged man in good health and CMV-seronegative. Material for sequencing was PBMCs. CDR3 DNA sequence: TGTGCCAGCAGCTTTAGCGGGGGGGCTAAAGATACGCAGTATTTT. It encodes CASSFSGGAKDTQYF.